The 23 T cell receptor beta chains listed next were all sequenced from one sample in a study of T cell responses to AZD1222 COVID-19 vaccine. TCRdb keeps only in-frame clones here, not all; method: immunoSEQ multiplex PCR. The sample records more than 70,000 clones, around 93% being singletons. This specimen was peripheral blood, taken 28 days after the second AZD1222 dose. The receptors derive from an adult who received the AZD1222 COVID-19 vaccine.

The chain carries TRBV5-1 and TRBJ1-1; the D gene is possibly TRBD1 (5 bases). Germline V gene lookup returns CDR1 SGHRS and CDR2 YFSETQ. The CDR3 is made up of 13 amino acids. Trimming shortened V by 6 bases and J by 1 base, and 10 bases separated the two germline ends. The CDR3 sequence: CASMRDPNTEAFF. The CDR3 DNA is TGCGCCAGCATGAGGGACCCGAACACTGAAGCTTTCTTT.

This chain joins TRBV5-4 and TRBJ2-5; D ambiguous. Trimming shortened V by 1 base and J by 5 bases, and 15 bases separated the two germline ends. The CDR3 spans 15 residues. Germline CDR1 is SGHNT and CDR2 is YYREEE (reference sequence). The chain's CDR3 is CASSLSGSPRETQYF. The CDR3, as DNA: TGTGCCAGCAGCTTGTCAGGTTCCCCTCGGGAGACCCAGTACTTC.

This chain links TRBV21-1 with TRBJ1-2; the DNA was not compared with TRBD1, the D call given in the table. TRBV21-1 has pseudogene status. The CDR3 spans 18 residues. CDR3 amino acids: CASSLPGDRGVFTYGYTF. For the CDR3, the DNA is TGTGCCAGCAGCCTCCCAGGGGACAGGGGGGTTTTCACCTATGGCTACACCTTC.

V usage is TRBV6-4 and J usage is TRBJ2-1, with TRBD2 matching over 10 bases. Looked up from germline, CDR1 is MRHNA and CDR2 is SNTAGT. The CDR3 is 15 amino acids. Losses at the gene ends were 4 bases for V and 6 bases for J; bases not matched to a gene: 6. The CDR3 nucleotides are TGTGCCAGCAGTGTTGCTAGCGGGGGATCCAATGAGCAGTTCTTC. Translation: CASSVASGGSNEQFF.

Written as DNA, the CDR3 is TGTGCCAGCAGTCCCCAACCCCAGGGGAACGGCGGGGAGCTGTTTTTT. Amino acid sequence: CASSPQPQGNGGELFF. The chain joins TRBV27 to TRBJ2-2; tentative D call: TRBD1 (6 bases). Trimming removed 5 bases from V and 7 bases from J, with 20 bases in between. This CDR3 has 16 residues. Germline CDR1 is MNHEY and CDR2 is SMNVEV (reference sequence).

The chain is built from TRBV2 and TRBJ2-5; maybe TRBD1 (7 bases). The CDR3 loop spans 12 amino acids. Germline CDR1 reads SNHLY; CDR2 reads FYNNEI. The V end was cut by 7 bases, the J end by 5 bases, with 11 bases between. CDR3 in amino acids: CASTQGGETQYF. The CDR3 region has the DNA TGTGCCAGCACCCAGGGGGGTGAGACCCAGTACTTC.

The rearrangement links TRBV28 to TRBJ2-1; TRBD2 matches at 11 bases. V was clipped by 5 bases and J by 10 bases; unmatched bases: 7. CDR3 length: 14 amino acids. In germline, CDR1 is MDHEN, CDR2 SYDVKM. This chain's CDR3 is CASSSSGRAGEQFF. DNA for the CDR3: TGTGCCAGCAGTAGTAGCGGGAGGGCGGGGGAGCAGTTCTTC.

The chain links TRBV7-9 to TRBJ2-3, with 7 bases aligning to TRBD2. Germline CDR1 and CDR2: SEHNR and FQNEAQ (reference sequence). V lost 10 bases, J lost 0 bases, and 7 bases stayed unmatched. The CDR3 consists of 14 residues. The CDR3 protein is CAILLALSTDTQYF. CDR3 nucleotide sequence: TGTGCCATCCTACTAGCGCTAAGCACAGATACGCAGTATTTT.

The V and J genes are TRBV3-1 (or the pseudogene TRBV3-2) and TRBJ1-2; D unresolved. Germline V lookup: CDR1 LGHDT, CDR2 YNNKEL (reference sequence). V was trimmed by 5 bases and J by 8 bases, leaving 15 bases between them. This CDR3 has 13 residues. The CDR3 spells CASSSHLYDGYTF. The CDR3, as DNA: TGTGCCAGCAGCTCTCACCTCTATGACGGCTACACCTTC.

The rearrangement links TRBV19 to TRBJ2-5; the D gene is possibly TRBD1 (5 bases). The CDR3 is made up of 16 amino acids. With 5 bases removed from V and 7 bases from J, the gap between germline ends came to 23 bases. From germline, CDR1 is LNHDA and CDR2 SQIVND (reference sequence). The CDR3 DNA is TGTGCCAGTAGTCAACTCCCCCAGGGCCTGGGTTCGACCCAGTACTTC. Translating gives CASSQLPQGLGSTQYF. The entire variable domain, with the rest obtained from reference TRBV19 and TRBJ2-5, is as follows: DGGITQSPKYLFRKEGQNVTLSCEQNLNHDAMYWYRQDPGQGLRLIYYSQIVNDFQKGDIAEGYSVSREKKESFPLTVTSAQKNPTAFYLCASSQLPQGLGSTQYFGPGTRLLVL.

CDR3 amino acids: CASSSRTGSTDTQYF. In nucleotides, the CDR3 is TGTGCCAGCAGCTCAAGGACAGGGAGTACAGATACGCAGTATTTT. The chain combines TRBV7-9 with TRBJ2-3; 8 bases are shared with TRBD1. This CDR3 has 15 amino acids. Germline V CDR1 and CDR2: SEHNR, FQNEAQ (reference sequence). V gave up 4 bases and J gave up 3 bases; unmatched junction bases: 6.

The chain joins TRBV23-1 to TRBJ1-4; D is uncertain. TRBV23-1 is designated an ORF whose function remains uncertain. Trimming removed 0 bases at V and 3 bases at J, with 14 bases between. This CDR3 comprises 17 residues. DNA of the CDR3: TGCGCCAGCAGTCAATCGAGGGTTGGTCAGTCTAATGAAAAACTGTTTTTT. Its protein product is CASSQSRVGQSNEKLFF.

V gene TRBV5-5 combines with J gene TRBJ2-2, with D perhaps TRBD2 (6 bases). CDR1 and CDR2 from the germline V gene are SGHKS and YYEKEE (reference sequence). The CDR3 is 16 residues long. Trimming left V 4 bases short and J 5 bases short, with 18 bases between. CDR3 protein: CASSAGSVGGTGELFF. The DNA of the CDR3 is TGTGCCAGCAGCGCCGGGTCCGTGGGGGGAACCGGGGAGCTGTTTTTT.

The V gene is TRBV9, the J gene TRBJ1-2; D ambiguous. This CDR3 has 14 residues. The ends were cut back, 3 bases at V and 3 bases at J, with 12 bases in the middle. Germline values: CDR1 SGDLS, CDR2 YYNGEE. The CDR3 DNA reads TGTGCCAGCAGCGCTCGGACCCTAGACTATGGCTACACCTTC. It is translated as CASSARTLDYGYTF. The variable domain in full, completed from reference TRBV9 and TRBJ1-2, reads DSGVTQTPKHLITATGQRVTLRCSPRSGDLSVYWYQQSLDQGLQFLIQYYNGEERAKGNILERFSAQQFPDLHSELNLSSLELGDSALYFCASSARTLDYGYTFGSGTRLTVV.

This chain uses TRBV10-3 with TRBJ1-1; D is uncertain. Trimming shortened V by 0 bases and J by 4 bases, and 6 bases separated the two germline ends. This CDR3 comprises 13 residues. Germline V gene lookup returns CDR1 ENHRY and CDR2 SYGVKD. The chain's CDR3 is CAISESGSTEAFF. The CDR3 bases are TGTGCCATCAGTGAGTCCGGGTCCACTGAAGCTTTCTTT.

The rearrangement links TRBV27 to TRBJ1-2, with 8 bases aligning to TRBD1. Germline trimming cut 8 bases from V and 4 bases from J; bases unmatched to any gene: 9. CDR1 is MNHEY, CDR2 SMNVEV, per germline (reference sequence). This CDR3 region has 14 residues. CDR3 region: CASGVTGAGYGYTF. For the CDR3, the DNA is TGTGCCAGCGGTGTGACAGGGGCTGGCTATGGCTACACCTTC.

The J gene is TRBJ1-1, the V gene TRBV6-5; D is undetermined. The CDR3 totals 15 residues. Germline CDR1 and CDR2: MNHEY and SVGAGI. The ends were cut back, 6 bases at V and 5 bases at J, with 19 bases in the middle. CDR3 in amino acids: CASSPRLGRMTEAFF. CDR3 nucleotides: TGTGCCAGCAGCCCCCGTCTAGGGCGGATGACTGAAGCTTTCTTT.

The CDR3 region has the DNA TGTGCCAGCAGTTTAGTTCAGGGTAACGAGCAGTACTTC. It specifies CASSLVQGNEQYF. The chain uses TRBV12-3 or TRBV12-4 and TRBJ2-7; the D gene is possibly TRBD1 (5 bases). There are 13 residues in the CDR3. With 1 base removed from V and 5 bases from J, the gap between germline ends came to 9 bases.

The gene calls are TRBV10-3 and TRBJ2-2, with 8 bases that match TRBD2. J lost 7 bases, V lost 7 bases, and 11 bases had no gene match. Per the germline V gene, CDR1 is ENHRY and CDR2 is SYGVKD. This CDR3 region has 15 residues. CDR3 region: CAINPSGRGGGELFF. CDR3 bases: TGTGCCATCAACCCCAGCGGGAGAGGCGGCGGGGAGCTGTTTTTT.

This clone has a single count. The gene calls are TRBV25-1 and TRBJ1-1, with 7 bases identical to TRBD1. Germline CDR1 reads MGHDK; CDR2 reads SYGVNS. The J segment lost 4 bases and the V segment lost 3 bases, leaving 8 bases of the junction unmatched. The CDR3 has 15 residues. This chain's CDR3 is CASSDLGTVATEAFF. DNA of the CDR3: TGTGCCAGCAGTGACCTGGGGACAGTTGCCACTGAAGCTTTCTTT. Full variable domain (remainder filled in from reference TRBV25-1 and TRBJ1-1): EADIYQTPRYLVIGTGKKITLECSQTMGHDKMYWYQQDPGMELHLIHYSYGVNSTEKGDLSSESTVSRIRTEHFPLTLESARPSHTSQYLCASSDLGTVATEAFFGQGTRLTVV.

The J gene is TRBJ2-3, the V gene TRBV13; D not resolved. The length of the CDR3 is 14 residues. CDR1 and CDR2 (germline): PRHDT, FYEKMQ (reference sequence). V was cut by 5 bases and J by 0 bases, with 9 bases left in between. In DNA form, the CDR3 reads TGTGCCAGCAGCCTAACAGCTAGCACAGATACGCAGTATTTT. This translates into CASSLTASTDTQYF.

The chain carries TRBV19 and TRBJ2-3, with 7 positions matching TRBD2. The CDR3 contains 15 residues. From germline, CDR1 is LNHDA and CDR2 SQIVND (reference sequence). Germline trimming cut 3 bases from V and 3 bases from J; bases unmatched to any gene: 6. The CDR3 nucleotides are TGTGCCAGTAGTATTTCGGGGGGTGCGACAGATACGCAGTATTTT. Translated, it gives CASSISGGATDTQYF. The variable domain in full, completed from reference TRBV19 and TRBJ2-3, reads DGGITQSPKYLFRKEGQNVTLSCEQNLNHDAMYWYRQDPGQGLRLIYYSQIVNDFQKGDIAEGYSVSREKKESFPLTVTSAQKNPTAFYLCASSISGGATDTQYFGPGTRLTVL.

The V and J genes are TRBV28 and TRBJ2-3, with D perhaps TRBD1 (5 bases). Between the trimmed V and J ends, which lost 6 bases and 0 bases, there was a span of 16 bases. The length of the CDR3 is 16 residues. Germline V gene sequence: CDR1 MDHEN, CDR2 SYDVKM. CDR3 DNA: TGTGCCAGCAGCCGTGCTGGGGCAGATAGCACAGATACGCAGTATTTT. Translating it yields CASSRAGADSTDTQYF.